Presented here are 4 T cell receptor beta chains from one specimen sequenced in a study of blood T cell repertoires in COVID-19. Sequenced by immunoSEQ multiplex PCR; TCRdb stores in-frame clones only, minus some. The sample has approximately 210,000 clones, about 85% seen once. Sequencing used peripheral blood. The source of these receptors is an elderly woman with COVID-19, enrolled during active disease.

The chain recombines TRBV10-3 with TRBJ1-2, with a weak D call TRBD1 (6 bases). Germline values: CDR1 ENHRY, CDR2 SYGVKD. The CDR3 consists of 15 residues. Trimming pared 2 bases from V and 4 bases from J, leaving 14 bases between. The CDR3 reads CAISEKQGTIYGYTF. CDR3 sequence (DNA): TGTGCCATCAGTGAGAAGCAGGGGACCATCTATGGCTACACCTTC.

The chain uses TRBV7-9 and TRBJ2-2; D gene ambiguous. Germline V gene sequence: CDR1 SEHNR, CDR2 FQNEAQ (reference sequence). The CDR3 contains 13 residues. V lost 2 bases and J lost 6, with 7 bases in between. The CDR3 reads CASSLLPPGELFF. The CDR3 nucleotides are TGTGCCAGCAGCTTACTACCCCCCGGGGAGCTGTTTTTT.

This clone was seen a few times. This rearrangement joins TRBV6-5 to TRBJ1-3; D unresolved. CDR1 is MNHEY, CDR2 SVGAGI, per germline. V was shortened by 5 bases and J by 0 bases, with 8 bases between the two germline ends. This CDR3 is 14 amino acids long. The CDR3: CASSLRSSGNTIYF. The CDR3 coding sequence is TGTGCCAGCAGTCTGAGGTCCTCTGGAAACACCATATATTTT.

The rearrangement uses TRBV6-6 and TRBJ2-3; 8 bases map to TRBD1. The CDR3 contains 15 residues. Per germline, CDR1 MNHNY and CDR2 SVGAGI (reference sequence). Unmatched junction bases numbered 5, after V lost 4 bases and J lost 2 bases. The CDR3 DNA reads as TGTGCCAGCAGTTGGGCAGGGGGCAACACAGATACGCAGTATTTT. Amino acids: CASSWAGGNTDTQYF.